This record covers a single T cell receptor (beta chain). Vbeta (60) and Jbeta (13) primers were used in the PCR. Here immunoSEQ multiplex PCR was the method, and the copy in TCRdb shows in-frame clones only, minus some. The data hold around 79,000 clones, with around 70% observed a single time. This CDR3 spans 17 amino acids. Germline V gives CDR1 SEHNR, CDR2 FQNEAQ (reference sequence). Trimming took off 2 bases at V and 1 base at J, with 16 bases between the two ends. The entry originates in a study of cytomegalovirus exposure and HLA in healthy donors. The TCR sequence derives from a woman aged 40-49 years in good health and CMV-seropositive. Sequencing was carried out using PBMCs. The V and J genes are TRBV7-9 and TRBJ2-3, with D possibly being TRBD1 (6 bases). The CDR3: CASSLNWGRRGTDTQYF. In nucleotides, the CDR3 is TGTGCCAGCAGCTTAAATTGGGGGCGTCGCGGCACAGATACGCAGTATTTT.